These 25 T cell receptor beta chains came from one sample sequenced in a study of T cell responses to AZD1222 COVID-19 vaccine. Profiled with immunoSEQ multiplex PCR; TCRdb holds only in-frame clones, not every one. The table includes over 60,000 clones, roughly 91% detected once. The material sequenced was peripheral blood, taken 28 days after the second dose of the MenACWY control vaccine. The receptors here all came from an adult who received the MenACWY meningococcal vaccine as a control.

The chain joins TRBV7-2 to TRBJ1-1, with D unresolved. V lost 3 bases, J lost 1 base, and 9 bases lay in between. This CDR3 comprises 14 residues. The germline V gene has CDR1 SGHTA and CDR2 FQGNSA. CDR3 residues: CASSFGERNTEAFF. The CDR3 region has the DNA TGTGCCAGCAGCTTCGGGGAGAGGAACACTGAAGCTTTCTTT.

CDR3 protein: CASSQGRKYTEAFF. The CDR3 DNA follows: TGTGCCAGCAGCCAGGGACGGAAGTACACTGAAGCTTTCTTT. This rearrangement joins TRBV7-9 to TRBJ1-1; D possibly corresponds to TRBD1 (5 bases). The CDR3 totals 14 residues. Germline V gives CDR1 SEHNR, CDR2 FQNEAQ (reference sequence). V gave up 5 bases and J gave up 3 bases, with 13 bases separating them.

This chain uses TRBV5-1 with TRBJ2-7; D gene uncertain. The V and J ends lost 0 bases and 2 bases respectively, with 3 bases between them. Germline loops: CDR1 SGHRS, CDR2 YFSETQ. This CDR3 has 12 amino acids. The DNA for the CDR3 is TGCGCCAGCAGCTTGGAGGCCTACGAGCAGTACTTC. It codes for CASSLEAYEQYF.

The gene calls are TRBV12-3 or TRBV12-4 and TRBJ2-3, with D unresolved. This CDR3 comprises 11 residues. The V and J ends lost 6 bases and 3 bases respectively, with 4 bases between them. The CDR3 region is CASRVTDTQYF. Written as DNA, the CDR3 is TGTGCCAGCAGGGTTACAGATACGCAGTATTTT.

This rearrangement joins TRBV7-2 to TRBJ1-5; 8 bases are a match to TRBD1. The V and J ends lost 4 bases and 9 bases, in that order; junction bases with no gene match: 5. The CDR3 has 13 residues. The germline V gene has CDR1 SGHTA and CDR2 FQGNSA. The CDR3 loop is CASSSRTGWPQHF. CDR3 nucleotide sequence: TGTGCCAGCAGCTCACGGACAGGGTGGCCCCAGCATTTT.

V is TRBV29-1 and J is TRBJ1-1; D is uncertain. The germline CDR1 and CDR2 sequences are SQVTM and ANQGSEA. The CDR3 runs to 10 residues. V was pared by 7 bases and J by 3 bases, with 6 bases between. The CDR3 DNA is TGCAGCGCCTCCTACACTGAAGCTTTCTTT. Translation: CSASYTEAFF.

This sequence joins TRBV18 and TRBJ2-3; 10 bases are shared with TRBD1. Germline V gene sequence: CDR1 KGHSH, CDR2 LQKENI. The CDR3 runs to 17 residues. With V trimmed by 6 bases and J by 5 bases, 14 bases remained unmatched. For the CDR3, the DNA is TGTGCCAGCTCTGACGGGGACAGGGGACCGTCAATAGATACGCAGTATTTT. This gives the protein CASSDGDRGPSIDTQYF.

The gene calls are TRBV6-2 or TRBV6-3 and TRBJ1-3; D gene ambiguous. The ends were cut back, 4 bases at V and 0 bases at J, with 4 bases in the middle. The CDR3 spans 13 residues. Germline CDR1 and CDR2: MNHEY and SVGEGT. The CDR3, as DNA: TGTGCCAGCAGTTTTACCTCTGGAAACACCATATATTTT. Translating gives CASSFTSGNTIYF.

The V gene is TRBV14, the J gene TRBJ2-1; D is ambiguous. The V end lost 4 bases, the J end lost 10 bases, and 11 bases lay between the germline ends. The CDR3 contains 12 residues. CDR1 SGHDN and CDR2 FVKESK come from the germline V gene. The CDR3 nucleotides are TGTGCCAGCAGCCGAGGCATCAGGGAGCAGTTCTTC. This sequence encodes CASSRGIREQFF.

This chain uses TRBV28 with TRBJ1-2; D is unresolved. The V end lost 5 bases, the J end lost 4 bases, and 8 bases lay between the germline ends. This CDR3 has 12 amino acids. In germline, CDR1 is MDHEN, CDR2 SYDVKM. The CDR3 here is CASSGPGYGYTF. The CDR3 coding sequence is TGTGCCAGCAGTGGCCCGGGCTATGGCTACACCTTC.

The V call is TRBV6-2 or TRBV6-3, the J call TRBJ2-3, with 7 bases lining up with TRBD1. The CDR3 covers 16 residues. The germline V gene encodes CDR1 MNHEY and CDR2 SVGEGT. J was trimmed by 3 bases and V by 5 bases; bases with no gene match: 11. CDR3: CASSNGQAPGTDTQYF. CDR3 coding DNA: TGTGCCAGCAGTAACGGACAGGCCCCCGGGACAGATACGCAGTATTTT.

The chain couples TRBV27 to TRBJ2-7; 8 bases map to TRBD1. Germline V lookup: CDR1 MNHEY, CDR2 SMNVEV (reference sequence). The CDR3 consists of 14 residues. J lost 0 bases, V lost 5 bases, and 3 bases had no gene match. The CDR3 nucleotides are TGTGCCAGCAGTCCAACAGGGGGCTCCTACGAGCAGTACTTC. Amino acid sequence: CASSPTGGSYEQYF.

DNA for the CDR3: TGTGCCAGCAGAGCAGGGGAAGGCAGAGAGCAGTTCTTC. This gives the protein CASRAGEGREQFF. The chain joins TRBV3-1 (or the pseudogene TRBV3-2) to TRBJ2-1; a weak D match, TRBD1 (6 bases). This CDR3 contains 13 residues. Per the germline V gene, CDR1 is LGHDT and CDR2 is YNNKEL (reference sequence). The V end lost 6 bases, the J end lost 10 bases, and 16 bases lay between the germline ends.

This sequence joins TRBV2 and TRBJ2-1; D remains unclear. Trimming removed 4 bases from V and 10 bases from J, with 11 bases in between. Germline CDR1 SNHLY, CDR2 FYNNEI. This CDR3 contains 12 residues. The CDR3 spells CASSVWGGEQFF. The CDR3 DNA reads as TGTGCCAGCAGTGTATGGGGTGGGGAGCAGTTCTTC.

The chain is built from TRBV10-3 and TRBJ1-1; D not resolved. The CDR3 sequence is 11 residues long. Trimming left V 8 bases short and J 8 bases short, with 12 bases between. Germline CDR1 reads ENHRY; CDR2 reads SYGVKD. This CDR3 is CAILDALEAFF. The CDR3 DNA follows: TGTGCCATCCTGGACGCGTTAGAAGCTTTCTTT.

This clone was observed a handful of times. This chain uses TRBV7-2 with TRBJ2-7; D perhaps matches TRBD1 (5 bases). Trimming left V 5 bases short and J 0 bases short, with 17 bases between. The CDR3 contains 16 residues. Germline CDR1 is SGHTA and CDR2 is FQGNSA. CDR3: CASSPAAGKSSYEQYF. In nucleotides, the CDR3 is TGTGCCAGCAGCCCCGCTGCAGGGAAGAGCTCCTACGAGCAGTACTTC.

V and J are TRBV28 and TRBJ2-7; 9 bases agree with TRBD1. Trimming at V came to 4 bases and at J to 3 bases, leaving 13 bases not matched to a gene. The length of the CDR3 is 17 residues. The germline V gene encodes CDR1 MDHEN and CDR2 SYDVKM. The DNA of the CDR3 is TGTGCCAGCAGTTCGCAATGGGCCGGGACAGGGATCTACGAGCAGTACTTC. Amino acid sequence: CASSSQWAGTGIYEQYF.

The chain uses TRBV5-1 and TRBJ1-6, with TRBD1 identical over 7 bases. V shed 0 bases, J shed 7 bases, and the junction held 4 bases outside the gene matches. This CDR3 is 15 amino acids long. Germline CDR1 SGHRS, CDR2 YFSETQ. The CDR3 coding sequence is TGCGCCAGCAGCTTGGACAGGGGTGGAAATTCACCCCTCCACTTT. Amino acid sequence: CASSLDRGGNSPLHF.

This sequence joins TRBV21-1 and TRBJ2-2; no check of the table's D call, TRBD2, against the DNA was made. TRBV21-1 is assigned pseudogene status. The CDR3 is 12 residues long. Here the CDR3 reads CASSTNTGELFF. The CDR3 DNA sequence: TGTGCCAGCAGCACTAACACCGGGGAGCTGTTTTTT.

The gene calls are TRBV5-4 and TRBJ2-7; D is possibly TRBD2 (6 bases). Germline assignment: CDR1 SGHNT and CDR2 YYREEE (reference sequence). CDR3 length equals 12 residues. Trimming took 0 bases from V and 9 from J, leaving 10 bases between them. This CDR3 reads CASSLGLARQYF. The CDR3 nucleotides are TGTGCCAGCAGCTTGGGCCTAGCGAGGCAGTACTTC.

V and J are TRBV7-9 and TRBJ1-2; possibly TRBD1 for D (5 bases). V was trimmed by 3 bases and J by 2 bases, leaving 10 bases between them. This CDR3 comprises 14 residues. Germline CDR1 is SEHNR and CDR2 is FQNEAQ (reference sequence). CDR3 DNA: TGTGCCAGCAGCTTGGGGCAGGGAAACTATGGCTACACCTTC. It translates to CASSLGQGNYGYTF.

The genes are TRBV6-5 and TRBJ2-7, with D tentatively TRBD2 (5 bases). V gave up 2 bases and J gave up 3 bases, with 11 bases separating them. CDR3 size: 14 residues. Germline V CDR1 and CDR2: MNHEY, SVGAGI. CDR3 sequence (DNA): TGTGCCAGCAGTTACGACGTCGGGGACTACGAGCAGTACTTC. This codes for CASSYDVGDYEQYF.

This clone came up a few times. The chain uses TRBV5-1 and TRBJ2-1; D is possibly TRBD2 (6 bases). In germline, CDR1 is SGHRS, CDR2 YFSETQ. The CDR3 is 15 amino acids. Deletions cut 8 bases from V and 8 bases from J, with 23 bases between. The CDR3 region has the DNA TGCGCCAGTCGAGAACGGGGGATCCTTACCGATGAGCAGTTCTTC. This gives the protein CASRERGILTDEQFF.

The rearrangement uses TRBV9 and TRBJ1-2; 9 nucleotides line up with TRBD1. Germline values: CDR1 SGDLS, CDR2 YYNGEE. Germline trimming cut 2 bases from V and 8 bases from J; bases unmatched to any gene: 10. CDR3 size: 15 residues. The CDR3 nucleotides read TGTGCCAGCAGCGTCAGTGGGACAGGGATTGGCGGCTACACCTTC. It encodes CASSVSGTGIGGYTF.

This rearrangement joins TRBV7-6 to TRBJ1-2; 10 nucleotides agree with TRBD1. From germline, CDR1 is SGHVS and CDR2 FNYEAQ. V was pared by 1 base and J by 4 bases, with 3 bases of the junction left unmatched. The CDR3 contains 15 residues. CDR3 nucleotide sequence: TGTGCCAGCAGCTTAGGGACAGGGGGTGGCTATGGCTACACCTTC. Protein product: CASSLGTGGGYGYTF.